This T cell receptor (beta chain) derives from a study of blood T cell repertoires in COVID-19. The wider study: T cells, B-cell-depleted T cells, or PBMCs provided the cDNA or gDNA that served as material.

Some clones are missing from TCRdb's copy, which holds only in-frame ones; the method was immunoSEQ multiplex PCR. This sample has about 120,000 clones, with about four fifths found just once. This clone was observed once. The germline CDR1 and CDR2 sequences are SNHLY and FYNNEI. With 7 bases removed from V and 9 bases from J, the gap between germline ends came to 25 bases. The CDR3 runs to 16 residues. The chain recombines TRBV2 with TRBJ1-5, with D possibly matching TRBD1 (5 bases). Sequencing used peripheral blood. This TCR was recovered from a man aged 80 or over with active or convalescent COVID-19. In DNA form, the CDR3 reads TGTGCCAGCACCTTAACGGGGGGGACCCTTAAAGGGCCCCAGCATTTT. Amino acid sequence: CASTLTGGTLKGPQHF.